The T cell receptor (beta chain) under discussion was sequenced for a study of early T cells in non-severe SARS-CoV-2 infection. Study-level findings and limits: The study's VDJdb matching favored anti-spike CD8 responses and missed private and CD4 specificities.

The count of this clonotype is one. The antigen remains unidentified. Separate cDNA molecules each had unique molecular identifiers attached to them. TCRdb redid the calling of the 5' RACE reads with MiXCR, one entry per CDR3 protein. The sample gives over 75,000 distinct CDR3 sequences, 14% to 15% of which show up once; 5.5% is in the top ten. In germline, CDR1 is DFQATT, CDR2 SNEGSKA (reference sequence). Trimming took 3 bases from V and 1 from J, leaving 10 bases between them. The CDR3 has 14 residues. The clonotype originates from an adult who was a healthcare worker with PCR-confirmed SARS-CoV-2 infection or an uninfected control (not recorded which). The gene calls are TRBV20-1 and TRBJ2-1; D is possibly TRBD1 (5 bases). The specimen sequenced was whole blood. The CDR3 nucleotides read TGCAGTGCTAGCCCACAGGTTTCCTACAATGAGCAGTTCTTC. Translating gives CSASPQVSYNEQFF.